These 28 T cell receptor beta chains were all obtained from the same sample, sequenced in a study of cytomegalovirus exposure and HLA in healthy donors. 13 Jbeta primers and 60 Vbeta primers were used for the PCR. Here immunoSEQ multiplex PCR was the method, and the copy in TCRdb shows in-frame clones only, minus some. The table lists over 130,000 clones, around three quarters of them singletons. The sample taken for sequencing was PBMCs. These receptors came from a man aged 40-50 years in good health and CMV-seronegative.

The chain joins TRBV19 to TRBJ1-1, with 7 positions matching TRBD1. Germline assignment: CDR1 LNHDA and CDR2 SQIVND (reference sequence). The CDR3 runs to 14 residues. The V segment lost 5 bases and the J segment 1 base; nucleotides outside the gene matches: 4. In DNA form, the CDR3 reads TGTGCCAGTAGTGTGGGACAGCAGAACACTGAAGCTTTCTTT. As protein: CASSVGQQNTEAFF.

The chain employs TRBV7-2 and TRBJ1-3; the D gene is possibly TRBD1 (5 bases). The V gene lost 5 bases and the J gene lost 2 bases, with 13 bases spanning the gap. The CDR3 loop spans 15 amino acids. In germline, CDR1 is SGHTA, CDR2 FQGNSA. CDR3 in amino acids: CASSQDSTTGNTIYF. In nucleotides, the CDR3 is TGTGCCAGCAGCCAAGACAGTACAACTGGAAACACCATATATTTT.

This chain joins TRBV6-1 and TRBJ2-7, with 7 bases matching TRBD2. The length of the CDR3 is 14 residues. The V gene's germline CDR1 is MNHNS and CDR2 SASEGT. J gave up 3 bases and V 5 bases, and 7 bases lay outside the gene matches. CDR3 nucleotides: TGTGCCAGCAGTAGTGAGGGCGGGGGCTACGAGCAGTACTTC. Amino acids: CASSSEGGGYEQYF.

The CDR3 protein is CASSLGDRGYEQYF. The CDR3 nucleotides are TGTGCCAGCAGCTTGGGGGACAGGGGTTACGAGCAGTACTTC. The rearrangement links TRBV5-5 to TRBJ2-5, with 10 bases that match TRBD1. TRBJ2-7 matches the DNA end more closely, so the J call is doubtful. The CDR3 spans 14 residues. In germline, CDR1 is SGHKS, CDR2 YYEKEE (reference sequence).

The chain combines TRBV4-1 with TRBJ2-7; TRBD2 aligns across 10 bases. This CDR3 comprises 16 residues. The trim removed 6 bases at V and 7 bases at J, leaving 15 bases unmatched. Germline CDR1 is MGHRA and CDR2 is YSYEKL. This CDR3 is CASRSPGTSVTGEQYF. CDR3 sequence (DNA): TGCGCCAGCAGATCGCCCGGGACTAGCGTGACCGGGGAGCAGTACTTC.

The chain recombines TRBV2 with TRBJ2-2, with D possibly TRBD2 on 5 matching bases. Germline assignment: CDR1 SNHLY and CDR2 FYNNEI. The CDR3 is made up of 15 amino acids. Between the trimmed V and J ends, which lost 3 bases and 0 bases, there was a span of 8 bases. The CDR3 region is CASSDGVSNTGELFF. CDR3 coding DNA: TGTGCCAGCAGTGACGGGGTATCGAACACCGGGGAGCTGTTTTTT. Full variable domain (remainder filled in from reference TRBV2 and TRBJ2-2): EPEVTQTPSHQVTQMGQEVILRCVPISNHLYFYWYRQILGQKVEFLVSFYNNEISEKSEIFDDQFSVERPDGSNFTLKIRSTKLEDSAMYFCASSDGVSNTGELFFGEGSRLTVL.

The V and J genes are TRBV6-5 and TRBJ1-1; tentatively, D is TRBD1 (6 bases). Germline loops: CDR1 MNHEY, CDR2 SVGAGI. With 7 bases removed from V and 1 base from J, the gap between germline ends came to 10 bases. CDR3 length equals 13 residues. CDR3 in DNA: TGTGCCAGCATCCCCAGGGGGAACACTGAAGCTTTCTTT. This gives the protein CASIPRGNTEAFF.

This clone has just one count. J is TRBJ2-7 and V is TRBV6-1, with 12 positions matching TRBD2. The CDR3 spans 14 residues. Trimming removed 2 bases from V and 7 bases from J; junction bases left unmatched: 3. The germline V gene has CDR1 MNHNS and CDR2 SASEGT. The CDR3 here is CASSELAGGREQYF. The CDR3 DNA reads TGTGCCAGCAGTGAACTAGCGGGAGGGCGTGAGCAGTACTTC.

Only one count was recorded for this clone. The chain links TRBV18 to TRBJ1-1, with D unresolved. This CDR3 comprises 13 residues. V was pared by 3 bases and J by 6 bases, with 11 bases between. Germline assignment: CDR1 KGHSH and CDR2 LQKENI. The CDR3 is CASSPPGGSEAFF. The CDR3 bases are TGTGCCAGCTCACCTCCGGGAGGCTCTGAAGCTTTCTTT.

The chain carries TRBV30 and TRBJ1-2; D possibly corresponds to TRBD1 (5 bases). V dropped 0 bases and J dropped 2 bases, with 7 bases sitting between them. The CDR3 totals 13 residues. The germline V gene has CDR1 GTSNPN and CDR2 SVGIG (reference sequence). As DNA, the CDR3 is TGTGCCTGGAGTGTCAGGGTCAACTATGGCTACACCTTC. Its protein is CAWSVRVNYGYTF.

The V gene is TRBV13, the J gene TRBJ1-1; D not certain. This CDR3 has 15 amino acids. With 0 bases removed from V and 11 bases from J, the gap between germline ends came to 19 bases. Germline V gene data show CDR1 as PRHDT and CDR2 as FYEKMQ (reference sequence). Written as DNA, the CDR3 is TGTGCCAGCAGCTTAGGCCGGGGTGGGCAGCCGGGGGCTTTCTTT. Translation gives CASSLGRGGQPGAFF.

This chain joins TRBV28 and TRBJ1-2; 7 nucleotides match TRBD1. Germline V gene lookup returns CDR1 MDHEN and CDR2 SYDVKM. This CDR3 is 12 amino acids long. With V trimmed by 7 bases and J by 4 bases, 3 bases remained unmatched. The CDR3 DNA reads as TGTGCCAGCAACAGGGGATCCTATGGCTACACCTTC. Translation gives CASNRGSYGYTF.

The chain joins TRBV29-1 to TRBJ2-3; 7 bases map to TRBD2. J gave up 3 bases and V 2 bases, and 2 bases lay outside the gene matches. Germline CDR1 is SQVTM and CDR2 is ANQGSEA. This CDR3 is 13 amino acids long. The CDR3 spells CSVERGGTDTQYF. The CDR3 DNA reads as TGCAGCGTTGAACGCGGGGGAACAGATACGCAGTATTTT.

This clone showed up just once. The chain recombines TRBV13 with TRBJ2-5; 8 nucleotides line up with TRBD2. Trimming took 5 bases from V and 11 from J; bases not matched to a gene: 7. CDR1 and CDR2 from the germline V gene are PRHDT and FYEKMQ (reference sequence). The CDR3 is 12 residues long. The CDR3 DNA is TGTGCCAGCAGCCCTCCGGGGGGGGAGCAGTACTTC. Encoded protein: CASSPPGGEQYF.

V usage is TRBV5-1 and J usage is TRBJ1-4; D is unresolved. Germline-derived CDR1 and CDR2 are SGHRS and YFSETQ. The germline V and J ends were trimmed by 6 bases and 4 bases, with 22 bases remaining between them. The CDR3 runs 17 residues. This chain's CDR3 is CASTAFPLERNNEKLFF. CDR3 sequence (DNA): TGCGCCAGCACCGCTTTTCCCTTGGAGAGGAATAATGAAAAACTGTTTTTT. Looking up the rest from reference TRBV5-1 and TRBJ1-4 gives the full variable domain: KAGVTQTPRYLIKTRGQQVTLSCSPISGHRSVSWYQQTPGQGLQFLFEYFSETQRNKGNFPGRFSGRQFSNSRSEMNVSTLELGDSALYLCASTAFPLERNNEKLFFGSGTQLSVL.

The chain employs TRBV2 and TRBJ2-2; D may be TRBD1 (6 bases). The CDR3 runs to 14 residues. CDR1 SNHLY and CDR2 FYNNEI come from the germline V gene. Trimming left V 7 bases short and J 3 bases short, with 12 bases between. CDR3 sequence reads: CASTLNRDTGELFF. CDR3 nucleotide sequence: TGTGCCAGCACCCTAAACAGGGACACCGGGGAGCTGTTTTTT. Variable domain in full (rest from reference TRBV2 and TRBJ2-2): EPEVTQTPSHQVTQMGQEVILRCVPISNHLYFYWYRQILGQKVEFLVSFYNNEISEKSEIFDDQFSVERPDGSNFTLKIRSTKLEDSAMYFCASTLNRDTGELFFGEGSRLTVL.

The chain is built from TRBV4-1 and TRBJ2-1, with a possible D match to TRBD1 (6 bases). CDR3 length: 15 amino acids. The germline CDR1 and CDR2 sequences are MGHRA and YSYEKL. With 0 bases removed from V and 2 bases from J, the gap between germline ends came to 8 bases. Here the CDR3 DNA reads TGCGCCAGCAGCCAAGACCCAGGGGCCTACAATGAGCAGTTCTTC. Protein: CASSQDPGAYNEQFF.

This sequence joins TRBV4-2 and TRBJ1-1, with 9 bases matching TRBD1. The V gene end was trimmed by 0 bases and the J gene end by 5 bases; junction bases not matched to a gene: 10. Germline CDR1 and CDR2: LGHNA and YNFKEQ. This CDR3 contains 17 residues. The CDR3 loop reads CASSQESPGTGSTEAFF. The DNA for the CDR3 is TGTGCCAGCAGCCAAGAGTCTCCCGGGACAGGGAGTACTGAAGCTTTCTTT.

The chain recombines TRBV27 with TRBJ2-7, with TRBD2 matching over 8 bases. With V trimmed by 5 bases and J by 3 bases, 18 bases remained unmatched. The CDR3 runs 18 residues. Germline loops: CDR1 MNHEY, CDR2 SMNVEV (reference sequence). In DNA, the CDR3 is TGTGCCAGCAGTCCCGTGAGGGCGGGGGGCGCACTCGTCTACGAGCAGTACTTC. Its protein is CASSPVRAGGALVYEQYF.

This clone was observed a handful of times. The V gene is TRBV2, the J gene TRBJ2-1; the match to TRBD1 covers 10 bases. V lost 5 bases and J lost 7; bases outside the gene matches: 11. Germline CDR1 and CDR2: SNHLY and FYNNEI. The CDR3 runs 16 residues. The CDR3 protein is CASSRPGQGTSNEQFF. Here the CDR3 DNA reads TGTGCCAGCAGTCGACCGGGACAGGGGACTTCTAATGAGCAGTTCTTC. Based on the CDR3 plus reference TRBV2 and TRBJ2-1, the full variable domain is EPEVTQTPSHQVTQMGQEVILRCVPISNHLYFYWYRQILGQKVEFLVSFYNNEISEKSEIFDDQFSVERPDGSNFTLKIRSTKLEDSAMYFCASSRPGQGTSNEQFFGPGTRLTVL.

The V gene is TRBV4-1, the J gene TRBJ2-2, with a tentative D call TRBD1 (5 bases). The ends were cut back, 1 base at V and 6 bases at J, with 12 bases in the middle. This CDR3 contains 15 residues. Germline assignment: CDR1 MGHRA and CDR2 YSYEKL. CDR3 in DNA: TGCGCCAGCAGCCAAGTTGGCAGGGAAGCCGGGGAGCTGTTTTTT. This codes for CASSQVGREAGELFF.

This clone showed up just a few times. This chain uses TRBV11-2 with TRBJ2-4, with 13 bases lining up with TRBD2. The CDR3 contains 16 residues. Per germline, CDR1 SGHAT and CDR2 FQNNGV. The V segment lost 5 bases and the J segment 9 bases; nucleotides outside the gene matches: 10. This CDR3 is CASSPRTSGSESIQYF. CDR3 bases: TGTGCCAGCAGCCCGCGGACTAGCGGGAGTGAAAGCATTCAGTACTTC. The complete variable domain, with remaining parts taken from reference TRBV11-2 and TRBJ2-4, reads EAGVAQSPRYKIIEKRQSVAFWCNPISGHATLYWYQQILGQGPKLLIQFQNNGVVDDSQLPKDRFSAERLKGVDSTLKIQPAKLEDSAVYLCASSPRTSGSESIQYFGAGTRLSVL.

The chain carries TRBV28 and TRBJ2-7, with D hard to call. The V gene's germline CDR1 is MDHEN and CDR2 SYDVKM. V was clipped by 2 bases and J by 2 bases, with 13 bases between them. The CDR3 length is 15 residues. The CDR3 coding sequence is TGTGCCAGCAGTTTAGTCCCGGGTCCAACCTACGAGCAGTACTTC. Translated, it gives CASSLVPGPTYEQYF.

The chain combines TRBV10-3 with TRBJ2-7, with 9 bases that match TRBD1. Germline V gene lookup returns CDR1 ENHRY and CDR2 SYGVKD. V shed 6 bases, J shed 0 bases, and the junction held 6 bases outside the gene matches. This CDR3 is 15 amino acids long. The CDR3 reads CAIRGETGGSYEQYF. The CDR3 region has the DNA TGTGCCATCAGGGGGGAGACAGGGGGCTCCTACGAGCAGTACTTC.

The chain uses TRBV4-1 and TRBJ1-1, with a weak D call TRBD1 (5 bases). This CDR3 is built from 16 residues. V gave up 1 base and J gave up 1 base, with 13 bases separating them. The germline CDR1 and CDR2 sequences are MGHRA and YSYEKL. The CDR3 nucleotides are TGCGCCAGCAGCCAAGTAGGGGAGGGTGAGAACACTGAAGCTTTCTTT. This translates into CASSQVGEGENTEAFF.

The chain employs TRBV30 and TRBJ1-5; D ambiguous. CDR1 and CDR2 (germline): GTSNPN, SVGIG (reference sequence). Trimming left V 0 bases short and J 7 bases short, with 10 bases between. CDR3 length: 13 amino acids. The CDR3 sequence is CAWSVQAAQPQHF. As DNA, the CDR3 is TGTGCCTGGAGTGTTCAGGCTGCGCAGCCCCAGCATTTT.

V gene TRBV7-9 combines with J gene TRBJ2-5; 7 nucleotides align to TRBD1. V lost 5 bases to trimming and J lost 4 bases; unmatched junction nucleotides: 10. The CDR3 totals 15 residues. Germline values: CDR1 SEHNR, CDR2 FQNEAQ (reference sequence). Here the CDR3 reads CASSHRQGWGETQYF. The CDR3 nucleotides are TGTGCCAGCAGCCACCGACAGGGTTGGGGAGAGACCCAGTACTTC. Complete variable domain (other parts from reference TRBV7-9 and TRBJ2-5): DTGVSQNPRHKITKRGQNVTFRCDPISEHNRLYWYRQTLGQGPEFLTYFQNEAQLEKSRLLSDRFSAERPKGSFSTLEIQRTEQGDSAMYLCASSHRQGWGETQYFGPGTRLLVL.

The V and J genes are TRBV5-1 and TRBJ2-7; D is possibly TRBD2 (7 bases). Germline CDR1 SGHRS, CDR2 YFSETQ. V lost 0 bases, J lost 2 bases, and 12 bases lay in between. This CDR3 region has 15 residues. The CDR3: CASSLDAGAPYEQYF. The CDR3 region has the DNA TGCGCCAGCAGCTTGGACGCGGGGGCCCCCTACGAGCAGTACTTC.